This T cell receptor beta chain was captured in a study of blood T cell repertoires in COVID-19. Study-wide background: The United States, Italy and Spain supplied acute and convalescent COVID-19 samples.

The CDR3 length is 17 residues. Germline V lookup: CDR1 SGHRS, CDR2 YFSETQ. V was pared by 3 bases and J by 3 bases, with 13 bases of the junction left unmatched. Cohorts were determined from participant-reported clinical history. A case of COVID-19 had been met by exposed participants within 2 weeks before study entry. Method: immunoSEQ multiplex PCR; TCRdb's copy keeps in-frame clones and lacks some. There are 300,000 to 400,000 clones in the sample; approximately 81% occur only once, and 1.5% to 2% lies in the top ten. The clonotype was recovered from a young woman who had been exposed to COVID-19. The genes are TRBV5-1 and TRBJ2-3, with 7 bases matching TRBD1. The sequenced sample consisted of PBMCs or T cells enriched from blood (not recorded which). The chain's CDR3 is CASSSQSTGQVTDTQYF. The CDR3 DNA reads as TGCGCCAGCAGCTCGCAGTCGACAGGGCAAGTAACAGATACGCAGTATTTT.